The present entry profiles one TCR beta chain with its context. Its antigen is still unknown. After template switching added a universal primer site, the resulting cDNA carried unique molecular identifiers. MiXCR was run by TCRdb on the 5' RACE reads, yielding one entry per CDR3 protein. Here the sample spans 700,000 to 950,000 distinct CDR3 sequences, roughly 12% being singletons. Germline-derived CDR1 and CDR2 are SGDLS and YYNGEE. Trimming stripped 0 bases from V and 2 bases from J, with 9 bases between. This CDR3 spans 14 amino acids. The data belong to a study of identical twins. Findings and limits, study-wide: Beta out-of-frame twin sharing showed a weaker excess.

A further study also used this sample, focusing on yellow fever vaccine responses in identical twins.

Input material: PBMCs. V is TRBV9 and J is TRBJ2-7; D is unresolved. The source is a woman aged 18-29 years in good health. The CDR3 reads CASSVGLETYEQYF. The CDR3 region has the DNA TGTGCCAGCAGCGTAGGACTCGAAACCTACGAGCAGTACTTC.